This T cell receptor beta chain appears in the sequencing data of a study of CD8+ T cells in alopecia areata. RNA extraction and reverse transcription yielded cDNA as sequencing template. TCRdb's table, derived via immunoSEQ multiplex PCR, lists solely in-frame clones and lacks some. The sample holds 93,000 or so clones; 55% are singletons and the top ten take 8.8%. Sequencing used CD4+ T cells sorted from blood. The TCR sequence derives from a human donor in good health.

The CDR3 region has the DNA TGTGCCAGCTCACCAACCAGTGGGTTCTCCTACAATGAGCAGTTCTTC. As protein: CASSPTSGFSYNEQFF. The V and J genes are TRBV18 and TRBJ2-1; D is ambiguous. The length of the CDR3 is 16 residues. The germline CDR1 and CDR2 sequences are KGHSH and LQKENI. V shed 2 bases and J shed 0 bases, with 11 bases lying between them.